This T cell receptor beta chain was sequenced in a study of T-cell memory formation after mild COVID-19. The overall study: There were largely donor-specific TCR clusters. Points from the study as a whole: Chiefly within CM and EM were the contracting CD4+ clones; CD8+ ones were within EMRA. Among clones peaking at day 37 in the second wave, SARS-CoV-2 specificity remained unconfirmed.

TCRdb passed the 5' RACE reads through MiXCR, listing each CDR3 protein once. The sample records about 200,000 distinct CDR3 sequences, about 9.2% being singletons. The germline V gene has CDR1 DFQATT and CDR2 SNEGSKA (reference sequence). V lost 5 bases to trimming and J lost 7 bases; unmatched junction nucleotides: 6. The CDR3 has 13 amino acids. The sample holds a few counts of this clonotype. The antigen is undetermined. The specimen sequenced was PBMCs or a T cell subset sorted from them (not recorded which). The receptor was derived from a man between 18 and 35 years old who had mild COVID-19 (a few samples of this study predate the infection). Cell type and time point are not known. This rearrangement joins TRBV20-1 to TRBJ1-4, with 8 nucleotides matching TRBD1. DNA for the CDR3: TGCAGTGCTCCACGGACAGGGAGTGAAAAACTGTTTTTT. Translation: CSAPRTGSEKLFF.